The TCR beta chain described here comes from a study of vaccination effects on CD4 cells after COVID-19. For the study at large: Following the second dose by a median of 72 days, the post-vaccine samples were obtained.

Using immunoSEQ multiplex PCR, the repertoire was profiled, and TCRdb retains in-frame clones only, with some absent. This table holds about 24,000 clones, roughly 70% found once. Turning to this clone: Its antigen remains unidentified.

Peptide-pool stimulation followed by sequencing identified expanded antigen-specific CD4+ clonotypes in the ViraFEST assay. Cultured cells yielded isolated CD4+ T cells after roughly 11 days. Vaccine administered to participants consisted of two doses of either BNT162b2 or mRNA-1273. According to the study, vaccine recipients showed no prior SARS-CoV-2 infection and negative nucleocapsid antibodies. Whole-study findings and limits: The study got few convalescent patients and did not collect any early post-infection timepoints.

V was clipped by 6 bases and J by 4 bases, with 16 bases between them. The CDR3 runs 14 residues. Germline V gene sequence: CDR1 WSHSY, CDR2 SAAADI. The clonotype was recovered from a human donor who received a COVID-19 vaccine. The specimen comprised CD4+ T cells from PBMCs cultured with SARS-CoV-2 spike peptides, sampled after COVID-19 vaccination. The chain has TRBV10-2 and TRBJ2-7; D uncertain. This chain's CDR3 is CASRDLGGEYEQYF. The CDR3 DNA is TGCGCCAGCAGGGACCTCGGCGGAGAGTACGAGCAGTACTTC.